This T cell receptor beta chain was observed in a study of response to subunit inactivated influenza vaccine (dated by TCRdb to between 2017 and 2018). The study in broad terms: The study used deep quantitative T cell receptor repertoire profiling to track responses to a trivalent subunit inactivated influenza vaccine.

At least ten counts were recorded for this clonotype. Its target antigen remains unknown. No clone much larger than this one lies a single base away; base qualities are absent. Libraries were constructed by RT-PCR. For sequencing, an Illumina HiSeq 2500 was employed. The public reads were quality trimmed at Q25 with fastp and then assembled into clones with MiXCR by TCRdb, keeping productive beta chains. Each CDR3 protein appears once, grouped with its most common genes and DNA. The sample table holds under 800,000 distinct CDR3 sequences, of which approximately 14% were seen once. Clones ranked in the top ten supply 6% to 7% of the sample. Overall study outcomes, separate from this receptor: It was suggested by the authors that each seasonal influenza vaccination may recruit only a limited number of new T cells.

The germline V gene yields SGHTA for CDR1 and FQGNSA for CDR2. Trimming leaves V shorter by 3 bases and J shorter by 4 bases, with the junction holding 4 bases beyond the gene matches. The CDR3 runs 15 amino acids, cysteine and phenylalanine included. The kept DNA is CDR3 alone, 45 bases in frame from the first base. The sequences come from PBMCs from blood, collected roughly 2 weeks before vaccination. This receptor was taken from a man aged 50 to 60 who received an inactivated influenza vaccine. Donor details come from another sample of the same person, matched by shared clones. The sequence joins TRBV7-2 to TRBJ2-1; the junction holds 9 bases that match TRBD2. This receptor carries the CDR3 CASSLSTSGYNEQFF. The nucleotide sequence is given as TGTGCCAGCAGCTTGTCCACTAGCGGGTACAATGAGCAGTTCTTC. The entire variable domain, with the stretches around the CDR3 drawn from the reference TRBV7-2 and TRBJ2-1 proteins, is GAGVSQSPSNKVTEKGKDVELRCDPISGHTALYWYRQSLGQGLEFLIYFQGNSAPDKSGLPSDRFSAERTGGSVSTLTIQRTQQEDSAVYLCASSLSTSGYNEQFFGPGTRLTVL.